This T cell receptor (beta chain) was identified in a study of spatial heterogeneity in lung cancer. Study-wide background: Fewer alpha-chain than beta-chain sequences were consistently detected. Tumor regions showed TCR transcript counts that correlated strongly with a T cell module score from matched bulk RNA-seq.

In the library, each TCR cDNA molecule bore its own unique molecular identifier. TCRdb redid the calling of the 5' RACE reads with MiXCR, one entry per CDR3 protein. The table shows 10,000 or so distinct CDR3 sequences, with less than 15% occurring only once. Study observations and caveats: Counts that tracked tumor mutation counts were those of expanded intratumoral alpha and beta TCRs.

The time point: sample taken at primary tumor resection. From tumor, nontumor lung or frozen PBMC, whole RNA was taken unsorted for sequencing. By frequency in the sample, this clonotype is medium-sized. What it binds is unknown. Germline CDR1 and CDR2: SQVTM and ANQGSEA. V shed 4 bases and J shed 9 bases, with 9 bases lying between them. This CDR3 is 11 amino acids long. This receptor was taken from a male donor with early-stage non-small cell lung cancer. The specimen was lung tumor tissue, collected at surgery. The chain uses TRBV29-1 and TRBJ2-2; no reliable D call. This CDR3 reads CSVVGDRELFF. The CDR3 region has the DNA TGCAGCGTTGTAGGCGACCGGGAGCTGTTTTTT.